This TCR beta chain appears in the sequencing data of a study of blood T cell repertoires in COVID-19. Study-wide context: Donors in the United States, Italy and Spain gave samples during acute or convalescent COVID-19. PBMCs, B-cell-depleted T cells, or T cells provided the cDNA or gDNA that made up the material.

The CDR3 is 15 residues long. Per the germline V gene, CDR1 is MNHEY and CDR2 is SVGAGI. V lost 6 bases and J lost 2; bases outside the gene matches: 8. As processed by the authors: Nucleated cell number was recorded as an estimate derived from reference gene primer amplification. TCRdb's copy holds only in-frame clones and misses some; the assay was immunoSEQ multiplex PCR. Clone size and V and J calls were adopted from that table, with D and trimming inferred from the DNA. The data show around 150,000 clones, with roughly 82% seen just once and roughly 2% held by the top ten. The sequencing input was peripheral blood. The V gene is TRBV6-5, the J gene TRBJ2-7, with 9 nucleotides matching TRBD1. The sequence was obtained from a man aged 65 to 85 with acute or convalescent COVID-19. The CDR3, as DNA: TGTGCCAGCAGATCTGGGACAGGGCTCACCTACGAGCAGTACTTC. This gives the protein CASRSGTGLTYEQYF.